This T cell receptor beta chain was identified during a study of cytomegalovirus exposure and HLA in healthy donors. At the level of the study: Some 85 million unique TCRs, all from HLA-typed donors, were included in an early release of the data. The study's findings and limits: Cytomegalovirus association was assigned to approximately 160 TCR beta chains. A previous analysis found most TCR beta V segments productive roughly 87% or roughly 30% of the time.

In nominal health when sampled, donors likely had unrecorded immune exposures nonetheless. This clone occurred once. Antigen: not known. The PCR had 60 Vbeta and 13 Jbeta primers. TCRdb's table, derived via immunoSEQ multiplex PCR, lists solely in-frame clones and lacks some. The table lists some 140,000 clones, approximately 80% of them singletons. The V segment lost 1 base and the J segment 5 bases; nucleotides outside the gene matches: 9. Germline V gene data show CDR1 as SGDLS and CDR2 as YYNGEE. This CDR3 has 16 amino acids. Sequencing used PBMCs. The chain couples TRBV9 to TRBJ2-1; TRBD2 matches 7 bases. The receptor's source is a man aged 25 to 40 in good health and CMV-seropositive. In DNA form, the CDR3 reads TGTGCCAGCAGCGTATCTTCCCCTAGCGGCAACAATGAGCAGTTCTTC. Its protein product is CASSVSSPSGNNEQFF.